This paragraph reports one TCR beta chain. Its antigen is as yet unknown. This CDR3 has 18 residues. V shed 4 bases, J shed 7 bases, and the junction held 11 bases outside the gene matches. Germline V gene lookup returns CDR1 ENHRY and CDR2 SYGVKD. Source study methods: Counts of TCRs in each sample centred on a median of about 99,000 and extended from roughly 25,000 to 750,000. Using its own MiXCR run on the RACE reads, TCRdb lists one record per CDR3 protein. TCRdb, not the authors, supplied the V and J calls. The profile shows tens of thousands of distinct CDR3 sequences, about 10% of them singletons. The entry originates in a study of human T cells and chemical hapten exposure. Turning to the study itself: Patch testing was performed with 0.01% DPC on the upper back, with reading at 6 days.

Time point indicated: patch test 1, 2 weeks after DPC sensitization. The treatment is: therapeutic diphenylcyclopropenone sensitization with weekly scalp DPC. Whole-study results and caveats: Sensitizing to DPC left TCRs with a frequency above 1 in 1000 unaltered.

This rearrangement joins TRBV10-3 to TRBJ1-6; 12 nucleotides line up with TRBD1. The receptor comes from a man aged 35 to 55 with alopecia areata. Some clones in this sample may be carry-over from other donors' samples. Sequenced here: whole blood, sampled in connection with sensitization to the hapten diphenylcyclopropenone (DPC). CDR3 sequence (DNA): TGTGCCATCAGTGGTCCCGGGACAGGGGGCTCCTCCAATTCACCCCTCCACTTT. Its protein is CAISGPGTGGSSNSPLHF.